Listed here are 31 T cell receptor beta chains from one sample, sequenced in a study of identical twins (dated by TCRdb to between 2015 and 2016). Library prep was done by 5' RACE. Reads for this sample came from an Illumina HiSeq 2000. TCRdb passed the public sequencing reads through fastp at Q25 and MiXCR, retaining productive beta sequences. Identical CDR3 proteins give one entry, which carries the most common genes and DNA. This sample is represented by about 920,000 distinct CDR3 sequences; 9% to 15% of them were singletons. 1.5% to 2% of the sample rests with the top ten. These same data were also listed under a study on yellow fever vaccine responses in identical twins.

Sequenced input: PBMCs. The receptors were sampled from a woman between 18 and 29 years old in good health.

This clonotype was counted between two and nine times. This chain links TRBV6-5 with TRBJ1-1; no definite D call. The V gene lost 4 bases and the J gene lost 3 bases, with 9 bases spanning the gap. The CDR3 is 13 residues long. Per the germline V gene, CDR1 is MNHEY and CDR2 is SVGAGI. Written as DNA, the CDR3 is TGTGCCAGCAGTTTATTTGGGGACACTGAAGCTTTCTTT. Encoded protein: CASSLFGDTEAFF.

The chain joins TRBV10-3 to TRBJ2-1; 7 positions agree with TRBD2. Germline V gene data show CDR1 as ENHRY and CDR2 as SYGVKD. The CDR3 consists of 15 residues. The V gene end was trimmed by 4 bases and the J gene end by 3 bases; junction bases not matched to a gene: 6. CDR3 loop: CAISGPGGYYNEQFF. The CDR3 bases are TGTGCCATCAGTGGTCCGGGGGGTTACTACAATGAGCAGTTCTTC.

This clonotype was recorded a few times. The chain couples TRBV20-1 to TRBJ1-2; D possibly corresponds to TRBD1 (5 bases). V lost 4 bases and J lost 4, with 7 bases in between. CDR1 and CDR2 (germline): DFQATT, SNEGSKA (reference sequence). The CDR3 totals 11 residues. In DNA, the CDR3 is TGCAGTGCTACCGGGACCTATGGCTACACCTTC. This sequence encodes CSATGTYGYTF.

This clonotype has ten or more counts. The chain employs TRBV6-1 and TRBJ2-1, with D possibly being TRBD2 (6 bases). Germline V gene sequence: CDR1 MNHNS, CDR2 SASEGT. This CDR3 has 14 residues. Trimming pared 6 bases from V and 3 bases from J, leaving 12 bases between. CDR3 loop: CASSTGTDYNEQFF. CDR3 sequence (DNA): TGTGCCAGCAGCACCGGGACTGACTACAATGAGCAGTTCTTC.

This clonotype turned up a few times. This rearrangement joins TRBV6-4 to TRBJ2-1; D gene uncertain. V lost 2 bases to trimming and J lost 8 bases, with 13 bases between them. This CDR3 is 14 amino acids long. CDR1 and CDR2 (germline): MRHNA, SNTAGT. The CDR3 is CASSDASRQHEQFF. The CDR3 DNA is TGTGCCAGCAGTGACGCTAGTCGGCAGCATGAGCAGTTCTTC.

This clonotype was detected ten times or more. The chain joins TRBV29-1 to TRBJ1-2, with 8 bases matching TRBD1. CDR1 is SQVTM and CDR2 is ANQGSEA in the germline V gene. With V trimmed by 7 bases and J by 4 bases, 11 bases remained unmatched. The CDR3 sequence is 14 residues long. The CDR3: CSDGQGSSLYGYTF. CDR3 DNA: TGCAGCGACGGACAGGGAAGCTCCCTCTATGGCTACACCTTC.

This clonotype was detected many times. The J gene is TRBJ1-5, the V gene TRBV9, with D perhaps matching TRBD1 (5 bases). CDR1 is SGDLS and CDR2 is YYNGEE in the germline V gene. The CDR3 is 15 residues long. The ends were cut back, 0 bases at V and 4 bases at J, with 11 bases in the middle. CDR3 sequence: CASSVDGDVNQPQHF. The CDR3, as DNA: TGTGCCAGCAGCGTAGACGGGGACGTAAATCAGCCCCAGCATTTT.

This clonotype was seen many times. CDR3 in amino acids: CASSQEGGPFEAFF. CDR3 sequence (DNA): TGTGCCAGCAGCCAAGAGGGGGGTCCTTTCGAAGCTTTCTTT. This chain joins TRBV3-1 and TRBJ1-1; tentatively, D is TRBD1 (5 bases). The length of the CDR3 is 14 residues. The germline V and J ends were trimmed by 0 bases and 8 bases, with 13 bases remaining between them. Germline CDR1 and CDR2: LGHDT and YNNKEL (reference sequence).

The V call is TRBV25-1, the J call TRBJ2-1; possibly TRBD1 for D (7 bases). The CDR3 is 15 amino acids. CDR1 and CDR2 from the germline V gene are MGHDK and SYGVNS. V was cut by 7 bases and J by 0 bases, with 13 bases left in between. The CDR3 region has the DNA TGTGCCAGCAATCGACAGGGAGGCTCCTACAATGAGCAGTTCTTC. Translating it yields CASNRQGGSYNEQFF.

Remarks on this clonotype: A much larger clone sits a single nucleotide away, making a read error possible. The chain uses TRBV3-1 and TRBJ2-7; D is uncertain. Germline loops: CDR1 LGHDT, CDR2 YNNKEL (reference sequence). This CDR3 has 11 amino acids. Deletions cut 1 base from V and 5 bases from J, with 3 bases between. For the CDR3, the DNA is TGTGCCAGCAGCCAAGGCAACGAGCAGTACTTC. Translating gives CASSQGNEQYF.

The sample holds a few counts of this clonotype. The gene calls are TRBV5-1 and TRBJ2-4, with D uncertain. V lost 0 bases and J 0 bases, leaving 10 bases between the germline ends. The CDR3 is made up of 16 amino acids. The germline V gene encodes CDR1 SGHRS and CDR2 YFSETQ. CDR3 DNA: TGCGCCAGCAGCTTGGAGCCGACCCTAGCCAAAAACATTCAGTACTTC. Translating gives CASSLEPTLAKNIQYF.

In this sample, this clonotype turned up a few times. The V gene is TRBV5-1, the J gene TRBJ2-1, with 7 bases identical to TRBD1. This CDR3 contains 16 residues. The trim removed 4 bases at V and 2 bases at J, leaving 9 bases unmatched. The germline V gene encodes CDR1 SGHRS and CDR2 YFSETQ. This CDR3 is CASSPGDRATYNEQFF. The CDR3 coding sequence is TGCGCCAGCAGCCCAGGTGACAGGGCTACCTACAATGAGCAGTTCTTC. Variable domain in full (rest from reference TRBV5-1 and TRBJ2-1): KAGVTQTPRYLIKTRGQQVTLSCSPISGHRSVSWYQQTPGQGLQFLFEYFSETQRNKGNFPGRFSGRQFSNSRSEMNVSTLELGDSALYLCASSPGDRATYNEQFFGPGTRLTVL.

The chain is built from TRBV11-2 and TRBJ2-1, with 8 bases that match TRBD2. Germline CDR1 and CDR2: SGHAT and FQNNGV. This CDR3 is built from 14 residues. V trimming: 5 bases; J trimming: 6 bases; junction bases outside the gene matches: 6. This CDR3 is CASSPRTSFNEQFF. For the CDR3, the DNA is TGTGCCAGCAGCCCCCGGACTAGCTTCAATGAGCAGTTCTTC.

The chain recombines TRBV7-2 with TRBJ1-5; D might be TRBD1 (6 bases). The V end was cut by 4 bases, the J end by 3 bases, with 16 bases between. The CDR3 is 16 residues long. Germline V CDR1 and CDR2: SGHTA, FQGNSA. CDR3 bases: TGTGCCAGCAGCTCAGGGGTTTTGGGGGCCAATCAGCCCCAGCATTTT. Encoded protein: CASSSGVLGANQPQHF.

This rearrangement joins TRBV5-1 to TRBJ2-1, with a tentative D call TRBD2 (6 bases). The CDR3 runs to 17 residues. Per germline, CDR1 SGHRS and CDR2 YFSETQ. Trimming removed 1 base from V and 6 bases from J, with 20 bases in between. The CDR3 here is CASSLSLRDWRSNEQFF. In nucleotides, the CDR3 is TGCGCCAGCAGCTTGAGCTTGAGGGACTGGCGATCCAATGAGCAGTTCTTC.

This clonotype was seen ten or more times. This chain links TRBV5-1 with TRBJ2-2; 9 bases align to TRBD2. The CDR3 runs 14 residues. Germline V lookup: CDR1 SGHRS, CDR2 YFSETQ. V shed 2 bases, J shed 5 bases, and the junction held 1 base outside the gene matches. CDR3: CASSLTSGTGELFF. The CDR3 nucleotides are TGCGCCAGCAGCTTAACTAGCGGGACCGGGGAGCTGTTTTTT.

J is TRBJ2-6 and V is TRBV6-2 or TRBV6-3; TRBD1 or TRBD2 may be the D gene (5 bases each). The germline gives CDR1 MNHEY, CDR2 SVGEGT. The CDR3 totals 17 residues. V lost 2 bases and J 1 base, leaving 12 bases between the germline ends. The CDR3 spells CASSYTRDPSGANVLTF. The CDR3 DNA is TGTGCCAGCAGTTACACCCGGGACCCATCTGGGGCCAACGTCCTGACTTTC.

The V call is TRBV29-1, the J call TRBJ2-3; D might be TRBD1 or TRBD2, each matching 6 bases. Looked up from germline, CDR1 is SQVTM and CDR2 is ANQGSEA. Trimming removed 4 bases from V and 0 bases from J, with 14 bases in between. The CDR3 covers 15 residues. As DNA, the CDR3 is TGCAGCGTTGTCGGAGGGACACTTAGCACAGATACGCAGTATTTT. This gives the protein CSVVGGTLSTDTQYF.

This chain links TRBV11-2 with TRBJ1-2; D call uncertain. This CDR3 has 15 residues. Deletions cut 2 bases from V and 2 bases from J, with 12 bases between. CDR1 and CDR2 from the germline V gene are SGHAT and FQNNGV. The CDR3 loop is CASSLSLGTNYGYTF. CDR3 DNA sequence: TGTGCCAGCAGCTTATCCTTGGGTACCAACTATGGCTACACCTTC.

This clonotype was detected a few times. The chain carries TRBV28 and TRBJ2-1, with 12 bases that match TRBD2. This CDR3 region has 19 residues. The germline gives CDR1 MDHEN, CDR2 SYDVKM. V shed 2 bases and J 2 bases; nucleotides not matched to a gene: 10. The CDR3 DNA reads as TGTGCCAGCAGTTTAGGGCTAGCGGGAGGGTTAGACGCCTACAATGAGCAGTTCTTC. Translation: CASSLGLAGGLDAYNEQFF.

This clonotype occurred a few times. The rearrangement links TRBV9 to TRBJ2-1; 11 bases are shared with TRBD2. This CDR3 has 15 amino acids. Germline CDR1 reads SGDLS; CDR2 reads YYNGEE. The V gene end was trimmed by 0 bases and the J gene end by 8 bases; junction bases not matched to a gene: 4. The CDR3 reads CASSVVLAGVDEQFF. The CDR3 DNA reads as TGTGCCAGCAGCGTAGTACTAGCGGGAGTTGATGAGCAGTTCTTC.

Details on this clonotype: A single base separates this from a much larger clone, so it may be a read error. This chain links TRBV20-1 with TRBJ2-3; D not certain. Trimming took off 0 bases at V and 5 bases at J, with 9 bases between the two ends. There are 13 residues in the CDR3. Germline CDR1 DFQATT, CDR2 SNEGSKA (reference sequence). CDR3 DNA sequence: TGCAGTGCTAGAGAGGGGTCCGGAGATACGCAGTATTTT. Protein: CSAREGSGDTQYF.

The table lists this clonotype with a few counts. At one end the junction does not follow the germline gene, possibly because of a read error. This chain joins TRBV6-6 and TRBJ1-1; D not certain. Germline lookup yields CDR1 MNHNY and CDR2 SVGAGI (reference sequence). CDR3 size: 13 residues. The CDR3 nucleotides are TGTGCCAGCAGTCTGGTCGTTAACATTGAAGCTTTCTTT. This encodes CASSLVVNIEAFF.

CDR3 amino acids: CASRGSGTIQETQYF. The CDR3, as DNA: TGCGCCAGCAGGGGTAGTGGCACCATCCAAGAGACCCAGTACTTC. The chain joins TRBV5-1 to TRBJ2-5; D unresolved. The V end was cut by 5 bases, the J end by 1 base, with 15 bases between. This CDR3 spans 15 amino acids. CDR1 is SGHRS, CDR2 YFSETQ, per germline.

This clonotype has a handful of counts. The CDR3 reads CASSFRDSPWPDTQYF. The CDR3 nucleotides are TGTGCCAGCAGTTTCCGGGACTCCCCCTGGCCAGATACGCAGTATTTT. The genes are TRBV6-5 and TRBJ2-3; maybe TRBD2 (6 bases). In germline, CDR1 is MNHEY, CDR2 SVGAGI. The CDR3 is 16 residues long. Trimming took off 4 bases at V and 4 bases at J, with 18 bases between the two ends.

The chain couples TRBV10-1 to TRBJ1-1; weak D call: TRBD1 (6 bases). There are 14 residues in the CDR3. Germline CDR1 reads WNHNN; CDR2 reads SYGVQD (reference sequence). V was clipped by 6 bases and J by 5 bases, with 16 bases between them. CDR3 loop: CASRANREGTEAFF. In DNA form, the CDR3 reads TGCGCCAGCAGGGCGAACAGGGAAGGGACTGAAGCTTTCTTT.

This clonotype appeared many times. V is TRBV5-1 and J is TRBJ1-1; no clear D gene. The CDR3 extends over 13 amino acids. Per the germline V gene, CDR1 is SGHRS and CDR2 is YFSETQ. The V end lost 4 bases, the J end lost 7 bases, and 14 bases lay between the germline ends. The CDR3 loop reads CASSTGEWSEAFF. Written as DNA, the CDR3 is TGCGCCAGCAGCACCGGGGAGTGGAGTGAAGCTTTCTTT. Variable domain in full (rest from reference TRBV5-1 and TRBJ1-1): KAGVTQTPRYLIKTRGQQVTLSCSPISGHRSVSWYQQTPGQGLQFLFEYFSETQRNKGNFPGRFSGRQFSNSRSEMNVSTLELGDSALYLCASSTGEWSEAFFGQGTRLTVV.

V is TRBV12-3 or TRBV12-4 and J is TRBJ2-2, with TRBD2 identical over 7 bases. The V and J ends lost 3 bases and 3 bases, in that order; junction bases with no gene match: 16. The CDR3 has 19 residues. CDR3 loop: CASSFRVLAATWDTGELFF. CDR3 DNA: TGTGCCAGCAGTTTTCGGGTCCTAGCGGCGACCTGGGACACCGGGGAGCTGTTTTTT.

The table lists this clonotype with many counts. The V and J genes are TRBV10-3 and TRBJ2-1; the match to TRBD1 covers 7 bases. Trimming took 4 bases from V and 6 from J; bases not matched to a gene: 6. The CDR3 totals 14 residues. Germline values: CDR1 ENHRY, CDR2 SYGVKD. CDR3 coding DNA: TGTGCCATCAGTGCCACAGGGGTTAGCAATGAGCAGTTCTTC. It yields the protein CAISATGVSNEQFF.

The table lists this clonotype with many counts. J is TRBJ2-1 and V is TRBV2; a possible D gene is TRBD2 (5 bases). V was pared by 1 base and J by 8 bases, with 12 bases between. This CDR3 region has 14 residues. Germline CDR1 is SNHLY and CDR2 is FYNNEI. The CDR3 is CASSEGIASHEQFF. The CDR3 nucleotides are TGTGCCAGCAGTGAAGGGATAGCTAGCCATGAGCAGTTCTTC.

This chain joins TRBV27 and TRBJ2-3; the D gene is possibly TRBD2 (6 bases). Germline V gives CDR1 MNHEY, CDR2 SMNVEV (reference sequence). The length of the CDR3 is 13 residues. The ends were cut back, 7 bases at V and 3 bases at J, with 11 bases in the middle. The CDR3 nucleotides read TGTGCCAGCACCGCGGGGTTGACAGATACGCAGTATTTT. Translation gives CASTAGLTDTQYF.